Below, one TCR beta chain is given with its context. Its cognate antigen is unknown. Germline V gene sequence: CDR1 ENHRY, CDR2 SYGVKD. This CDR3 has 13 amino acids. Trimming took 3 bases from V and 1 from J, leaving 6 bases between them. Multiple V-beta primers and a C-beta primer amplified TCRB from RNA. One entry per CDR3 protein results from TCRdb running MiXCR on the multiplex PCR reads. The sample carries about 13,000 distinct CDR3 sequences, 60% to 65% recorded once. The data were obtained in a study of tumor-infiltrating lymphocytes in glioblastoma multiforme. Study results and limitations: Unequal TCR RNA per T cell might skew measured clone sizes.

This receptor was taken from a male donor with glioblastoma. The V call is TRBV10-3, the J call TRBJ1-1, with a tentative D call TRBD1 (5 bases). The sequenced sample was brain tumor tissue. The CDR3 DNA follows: TGTGCCATCAGTGATCAGGGGAACACTGAAGCTTTCTTT. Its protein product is CAISDQGNTEAFF.